Included here is one TCR beta chain sequence, with context. The antigen is unknown. A second PCR of 7 to 11 cycles used a sample-barcoded 5' primer and a J-beta primer mix. A single record per CDR3 protein comes from TCRdb applying MiXCR to the 5' RACE reads. Of 1 million to 1.2 million distinct CDR3 sequences listed, 35% to 40% are singletons. The entry originates in a study of blood T cells in healthy people across ages. Findings of the study overall: The fall in TCR beta diversity per million T cells was roughly linear with age.

The authors drew around 9.3 milliliters of peripheral blood from each donor. Germline V gene lookup returns CDR1 SEHNR and CDR2 FQNEAQ (reference sequence). The CDR3 has 14 amino acids. The germline V and J ends were trimmed by 6 bases and 3 bases, with 14 bases remaining between them. Material for sequencing was blood. The sequence was collected from a man younger than 30 in good health. This chain uses TRBV7-9 with TRBJ2-5; D unclear. The CDR3 DNA reads TGTGCCAGCAGTTTCGCGAACAAGGAAGAGACCCAGTACTTC. Translated, it gives CASSFANKEETQYF. Complete variable domain (other parts from reference TRBV7-9 and TRBJ2-5): DTGVSQNPRHKITKRGQNVTFRCDPISEHNRLYWYRQTLGQGPEFLTYFQNEAQLEKSRLLSDRFSAERPKGSFSTLEIQRTEQGDSAMYLCASSFANKEETQYFGPGTRLLVL.